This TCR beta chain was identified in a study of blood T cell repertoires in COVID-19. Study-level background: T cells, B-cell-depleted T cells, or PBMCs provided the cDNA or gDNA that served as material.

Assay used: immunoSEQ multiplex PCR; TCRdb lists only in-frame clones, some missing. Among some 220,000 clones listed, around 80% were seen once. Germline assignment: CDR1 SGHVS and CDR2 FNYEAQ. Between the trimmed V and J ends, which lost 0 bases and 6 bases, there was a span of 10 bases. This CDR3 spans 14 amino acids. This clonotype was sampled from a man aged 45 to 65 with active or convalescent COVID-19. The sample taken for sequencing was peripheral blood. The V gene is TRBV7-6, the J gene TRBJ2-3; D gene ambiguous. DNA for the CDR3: TGTGCCAGCAGCTTAGCGAATGGTCGGGATACGCAGTATTTT. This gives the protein CASSLANGRDTQYF. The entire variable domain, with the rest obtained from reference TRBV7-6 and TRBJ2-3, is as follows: GAGVSQSPRYKVTKRGQDVALRCDPISGHVSLYWYRQALGQGPEFLTYFNYEAQQDKSGLPNDRFSAERPEGSISTLTIQRTEQRDSAMYRCASSLANGRDTQYFGPGTRLTVL.